A selection of T cell receptor beta chains follows, all from one sample in a study of human T cells and chemical hapten exposure. From the RACE reads, TCRdb called clonotypes with MiXCR, one entry per CDR3 protein. The sample lists approximately 84,000 distinct CDR3 sequences, around a tenth occurring once. Material: whole blood, obtained in connection with sensitization to the hapten diphenylcyclopropenone (DPC). Receptor source: a man aged 18 to 30 with alopecia areata. Some clones in this sample may be carry-over from other donors' samples. The CDR3 runs from the conserved cysteine through the conserved F or W. Fields, in order: clone size, D gene, V gene, J gene, CDR3 DNA, CDR3 protein. The D gene is left open where the match is weak. For some rows the clone size is stated as once, few or many, or as a class when expanded; others skip it.

size: many
D: -
V: TRBV20-1
J: TRBJ1-1
DNA: TGCAGTGCTAGAGGGACATCGAACACTGAAGCTTTCTTT
CDR3: CSARGTSNTEAFF

size: once
D: -
V: TRBV20-1
J: TRBJ2-7
DNA: TGCAGTGCTAGGGTACCCCTGGCCTACGAGCAGTACTTC
CDR3: CSARVPLAYEQYF

size: -
D: TRBD1
V: TRBV27
J: TRBJ2-1
DNA: TGTGCCGCGTACTCCGGGACAGGGTCCCCGAGGGAGCAGTTCTTC
CDR3: CAAYSGTGSPREQFF

size: -
D: -
V: TRBV9
J: TRBJ1-1
DNA: TGTGCCAGCAGCGTAGCGGGGGGGGTTGAAGCTTTCTTT
CDR3: CASSVAGGVEAFF

size: many
D: TRBD1
V: TRBV20-1
J: TRBJ1-2
DNA: TGCAGTGCTAGAGGGGACAGGGCAAACACCTTC
CDR3: CSARGDRANTF

size: few
D: TRBD1
V: TRBV11-2
J: TRBJ2-7
DNA: TGTGCCAGCAGCTTAGAATGGGGACAGACCTACGAGCAGTACTTC
CDR3: CASSLEWGQTYEQYF

size: few
D: -
V: TRBV7-6
J: TRBJ2-5
DNA: TGTGCCAGCAGCTTACGGCAGGGGGAGACCCAGTACTTC
CDR3: CASSLRQGETQYF

size: -
D: TRBD1
V: TRBV29-1
J: TRBJ1-1
DNA: TGCAGCGTTCGGGACAGCATGAACACTGAAGCTTTCTTT
CDR3: CSVRDSMNTEAFF

size: few
D: -
V: TRBV7-2
J: TRBJ2-2
DNA: TGTGCCAGCACCATCCCGATAGGCTCGAACACCGGGGAGCTGTTTTTT
CDR3: CASTIPIGSNTGELFF

size: -
D: -
V: TRBV10-3
J: TRBJ2-5
DNA: TGTGCCATCAGTGAGAGCGGTGTTCGGACCCAGTACTTC
CDR3: CAISESGVRTQYF

size: few
D: TRBD2
V: TRBV7-7
J: TRBJ2-3
DNA: TGTGCCAGCCGGGCGGCCCGGGAGGGTACGCAGTATTTT
CDR3: CASRAAREGTQYF

size: many
D: TRBD2
V: TRBV7-8
J: TRBJ2-5
DNA: TGTGCCAGCAGCTTTTCGGCTAGCGGGGGGCATACGTACTTC
CDR3: CASSFSASGGHTYF

size: few
D: -
V: TRBV3-1
J: TRBJ1-2
DNA: TGTGCCAGCAGCCAAGTTCACCGGTCGGCCGCCTATGGCTACACCTTC
CDR3: CASSQVHRSAAYGYTF

size: -
D: TRBD1
V: TRBV9
J: TRBJ1-1
DNA: TGTGCCAGCAGCGTAGGGACAGGGTTTGAGACTGAAGCTTTCTTT
CDR3: CASSVGTGFETEAFF

size: many
D: -
V: TRBV4-3
J: TRBJ1-4
DNA: TGCGCCAGCAGCCCGGGCAGGGTCTATGAAAAACTGTTTTTT
CDR3: CASSPGRVYEKLFF

size: many
D: TRBD1
V: TRBV4-3
J: TRBJ2-7
DNA: TGCGCCAGCAGCCAAGATGTTTCTAGGACAGGAGCCTGGGAGCAGTACTTC
CDR3: CASSQDVSRTGAWEQYF

size: -
D: -
V: TRBV4-2
J: TRBJ2-3
DNA: TGTGCCAGCAGCCAAGATGGGGCTAGACGAGCAGATACGCAGTATTTT
CDR3: CASSQDGARRADTQYF

size: -
D: -
V: TRBV12-2
J: TRBJ2-5
DNA: TGTGCAAGTCGCGAGTGGGGGGAGACCCAGTACTTC
CDR3: CASREWGETQYF

size: few
D: -
V: TRBV2
J: TRBJ2-1
DNA: TGTGCCAGCACCCAGGGTTCCCCTCCCTACAATGAGCAGTTCTTC
CDR3: CASTQGSPPYNEQFF

size: -
D: TRBD1
V: TRBV7-3
J: TRBJ2-6
DNA: TGTGCCAGCAGCCCCCGACAGGGGGGCTCTGGGGCCAACGTCCTGACTTTC
CDR3: CASSPRQGGSGANVLTF

size: few
D: TRBD1
V: TRBV4-2
J: TRBJ1-4
DNA: TGTGCCAGCAGGGGACAGGGGGCGAAGGCTAATGAAAAACTGTTTTTT
CDR3: CASRGQGAKANEKLFF

size: -
D: TRBD1
V: TRBV7-9
J: TRBJ1-6
DNA: TGTGCCAGCAGACCACTACAGGGGGCAGGATCACCCCTCCACTTT
CDR3: CASRPLQGAGSPLHF

size: -
D: -
V: TRBV25-1
J: TRBJ1-1
DNA: TGTGCCAGCAGTCCCGGGCCCGAAGGTGAAGCTTTCTTT
CDR3: CASSPGPEGEAFF

size: many
D: -
V: TRBV5-6
J: TRBJ2-7
DNA: TGTGCCAGCAGCTCGTCCGACGGATACGAGCAGTACTTC
CDR3: CASSSSDGYEQYF

size: few
D: -
V: TRBV5-1
J: TRBJ2-1
DNA: TGCGCCAGCAGTCGGGCTTACAATGAGCAGTTCTTC
CDR3: CASSRAYNEQFF

size: -
D: -
V: TRBV10-3
J: TRBJ2-2
DNA: TGTGCCATCAGTGAGTCCTGGGGGTCCACCGGGGAGCTGTTTTTT
CDR3: CAISESWGSTGELFF

size: few
D: TRBD1
V: TRBV19
J: TRBJ2-2
DNA: TGTGCCAGTACCCCCAGGACAGGGAACACCGGGGAGCTGTTTTTT
CDR3: CASTPRTGNTGELFF

size: few
D: -
V: TRBV7-2
J: TRBJ1-4
DNA: TGTGCCAGCAGCTTAAGTTCGAGTGAAAAACTGTTTTTT
CDR3: CASSLSSSEKLFF

size: -
D: -
V: TRBV20-1
J: TRBJ1-1
DNA: TGCAGTGCTCGCCCCGACGCTGAAGCTTTCTTT
CDR3: CSARPDAEAFF

size: many
D: -
V: TRBV4-3
J: TRBJ2-3
DNA: TGCGCCAGCAGCCAGGACGGAGTGAACACAGATACGCAGTATTTT
CDR3: CASSQDGVNTDTQYF

size: -
D: -
V: TRBV7-2
J: TRBJ2-5
DNA: TGTGCCAGCAGCCCAACCCGAGCGAGTCCCGGGGGGACCCAGTACTTC
CDR3: CASSPTRASPGGTQYF

size: -
D: -
V: TRBV19
J: TRBJ1-3
DNA: TGTGCCAGTAGTCGCCGGGGGAAATCTGGAAACACCATATATTTT
CDR3: CASSRRGKSGNTIYF

size: few
D: TRBD1
V: TRBV7-9
J: TRBJ2-2
DNA: TGTGCCAGCAGCACCAGAGTCGGACAGGGATACACCGGGGAGCTGTTTTTT
CDR3: CASSTRVGQGYTGELFF

size: few
D: -
V: TRBV7-3
J: TRBJ2-1
DNA: TGTGCCAGCAGCCCAATGACTAGGGGGTTCTACAATGAGCAGTTCTTC
CDR3: CASSPMTRGFYNEQFF

size: few
D: -
V: TRBV4-3
J: TRBJ2-6
DNA: TGCGCCAGCAGCCAAGATCCGAGTAGGGGGGCCAACGTCCTGACTTTC
CDR3: CASSQDPSRGANVLTF

size: few
D: -
V: TRBV20-1
J: TRBJ2-2
DNA: TGCAGTGCCACGAAGTCCGGGGAGCTGTTTTTT
CDR3: CSATKSGELFF

size: -
D: -
V: TRBV19
J: TRBJ1-5
DNA: TGTGCCAGTAGTCGGCAGAGAGATAGCAATCAGCCCCAGCATTTT
CDR3: CASSRQRDSNQPQHF

size: few
D: TRBD1
V: TRBV7-2
J: TRBJ1-6
DNA: TGTGCCAGCAGCTTAGTACAGGGGAGAGCACCCCTCCACTTT
CDR3: CASSLVQGRAPLHF

size: -
D: -
V: TRBV7-9
J: TRBJ1-2
DNA: TGTGCCAGCAGCTTATCCTCAGGGCCCTATGGCTACACCTTC
CDR3: CASSLSSGPYGYTF

size: few
D: TRBD2
V: TRBV11-2
J: TRBJ2-1
DNA: TGTGCCAGCTTTAAAACCGGGGGGAATGAGCAGTTCTTC
CDR3: CASFKTGGNEQFF

size: -
D: -
V: TRBV5-6
J: TRBJ1-5
DNA: TGTGCCAGCAGCTTGAGGGCCGCCACACGGCCCCAGCATTTT
CDR3: CASSLRAATRPQHF